These 11 T cell receptor beta chains share one sample of origin, sequenced in a study of shared clonotypes between healthy human individuals. Measured with immunoSEQ multiplex PCR; TCRdb has only the in-frame clones, and not every one. The table lists approximately 2.5 million clones, 80% to 95% of them singletons. Specimen: naive CD4+ T cells from PBMCs. Subset denoted: CD45RA+ positively selected. These TCRs come from a man between 18 and 29 years old in good health. Some clones in this sample may be carry-over from other donors' samples.

The rearrangement links TRBV5-6 to TRBJ1-1, with TRBD1 matching 9 bases. The ends lost 1 base at V and 3 bases at J; junction bases unmatched: 7. In germline, CDR1 is SGHDT, CDR2 YYEEEE. The CDR3 contains 16 residues. This CDR3 is CASSLYGTGRDTEAFF. DNA for the CDR3: TGTGCCAGCAGCTTGTATGGGACAGGGCGGGACACTGAAGCTTTCTTT. The full variable domain, rest sourced from reference TRBV5-6 and TRBJ1-1, is DAGVTQSPTHLIKTRGQQVTLRCSPKSGHDTVSWYQQALGQGPQFIFQYYEEEERQRGNFPDRFSGHQFPNYSSELNVNALLLGDSALYLCASSLYGTGRDTEAFFGQGTRLTVV.

The gene calls are TRBV9 and TRBJ2-1, with 12 bases lining up with TRBD2. The CDR3 length is 15 residues. Germline CDR1 is SGDLS and CDR2 is YYNGEE. V lost 3 bases to trimming and J lost 4 bases; unmatched junction nucleotides: 2. DNA of the CDR3: TGTGCCAGCAGCGGGACTAGCGGGAAGTACAATGAGCAGTTCTTC. Translation: CASSGTSGKYNEQFF.

CDR3 DNA: TGTGCCAGCAGCCAGGTTGGAGGGTACCCCACCTCTGGGGCCAACGTCCTGACTTTC. It codes for CASSQVGGYPTSGANVLTF. The rearrangement links TRBV14 to TRBJ2-6; TRBD2 might be the D (6 bases). With 3 bases removed from V and 0 bases from J, the gap between germline ends came to 18 bases. Germline-derived CDR1 and CDR2 are SGHDN and FVKESK. The CDR3 runs to 19 residues.

J is TRBJ2-1 and V is TRBV11-2; no firm D call. The ends were cut back, 5 bases at V and 8 bases at J, with 13 bases in the middle. CDR3 length equals 13 residues. The germline CDR1 and CDR2 sequences are SGHAT and FQNNGV. The CDR3 DNA is TGTGCCAGCAGCCCCACCGTCAGATATGAGCAGTTCTTC. Amino acids: CASSPTVRYEQFF. The full variable domain, completed using reference TRBV11-2 and TRBJ2-1, is EAGVAQSPRYKIIEKRQSVAFWCNPISGHATLYWYQQILGQGPKLLIQFQNNGVVDDSQLPKDRFSAERLKGVDSTLKIQPAKLEDSAVYLCASSPTVRYEQFFGPGTRLTVL.

This rearrangement joins TRBV4-1 to TRBJ1-5; 8 positions match TRBD1. The CDR3 runs to 15 residues. Per germline, CDR1 MGHRA and CDR2 YSYEKL. V shed 4 bases and J 4 bases; nucleotides not matched to a gene: 6. The CDR3 spells CASSPMDRENQPQHF. CDR3 bases: TGCGCCAGCAGCCCCATGGACAGGGAAAATCAGCCCCAGCATTTT.

The table lists this clone with a count of one. The chain has TRBV6-5 and TRBJ2-3; D is possibly TRBD2 (5 bases). V lost 7 bases and J lost 12, with 14 bases in between. CDR1 MNHEY and CDR2 SVGAGI come from the germline V gene. The CDR3 runs 11 residues. The CDR3 protein is CASTGGLSQYF. CDR3 nucleotide sequence: TGTGCCAGCACTGGCGGGCTCTCACAGTATTTT.

The J gene is TRBJ2-1, the V gene TRBV11-2, with 10 bases matching TRBD2. V gave up 3 bases and J gave up 6 bases; unmatched junction bases: 8. The CDR3 has 16 residues. The V gene's germline CDR1 is SGHAT and CDR2 FQNNGV. CDR3 in amino acids: CASSFLSSGSGNEQFF. CDR3 DNA: TGTGCCAGCAGCTTCCTTTCTAGCGGGAGTGGCAATGAGCAGTTCTTC.

The rearrangement uses TRBV5-4 and TRBJ2-1, with 13 bases matching TRBD2. V shed 4 bases and J 2 bases; nucleotides not matched to a gene: 6. The CDR3 runs 17 residues. Germline V CDR1 and CDR2: SGHNT, YYREEE (reference sequence). The CDR3 here is CASSPGGTSGTYNEQFF. In nucleotides, the CDR3 is TGTGCCAGCAGCCCAGGAGGGACTAGCGGGACCTACAATGAGCAGTTCTTC. The full variable domain, completed using reference TRBV5-4 and TRBJ2-1, is ETGVTQSPTHLIKTRGQQVTLRCSSQSGHNTVSWYQQALGQGPQFIFQYYREEENGRGNFPPRFSGLQFPNYSSELNVNALELDDSALYLCASSPGGTSGTYNEQFFGPGTRLTVL.

This rearrangement joins TRBV7-7 to TRBJ2-1; 8 positions match TRBD2. Germline V gene lookup returns CDR1 SSHAT and CDR2 FNYEAQ (reference sequence). The CDR3 runs to 15 residues. With 5 bases clipped from V and 10 bases from J, the junction kept 13 bases outside the gene matches. CDR3 DNA sequence: TGTGCCAGCAGCGTGGGACTAGAGGGCTGGAGAGAGCAGTTCTTC. Amino acid sequence: CASSVGLEGWREQFF.

The chain uses TRBV14 and TRBJ2-6, with D tentatively TRBD1 or TRBD2 (5 bases each). V was pared by 6 bases and J by 2 bases, with 11 bases between. The CDR3 runs 15 residues. Germline values: CDR1 SGHDN, CDR2 FVKESK. For the CDR3, the DNA is TGTGCCAGCAGGATGCAGGGAGCTGGGGCCAACGTCCTGACTTTC. Protein product: CASRMQGAGANVLTF.

This chain uses TRBV18 with TRBJ2-7, with a possible D match to TRBD2 (5 bases). The CDR3 is 17 residues long. Germline assignment: CDR1 KGHSH and CDR2 LQKENI. Trimming cost V 3 bases and J 2 bases, with 20 bases left between them. CDR3 loop: CASSPRASTQNAYEQYF. The CDR3 coding sequence is TGTGCCAGCTCACCGAGGGCCAGTACGCAAAACGCCTACGAGCAGTACTTC. The whole variable domain, filled in from reference TRBV18 and TRBJ2-7, reads NAGVMQNPRHLVRRRGQEARLRCSPMKGHSHVYWYRQLPEEGLKFMVYLQKENIIDESGMPKERFSAEFPKEGPSILRIQQVVRGDSAAYFCASSPRASTQNAYEQYFGPGTRLTVT.